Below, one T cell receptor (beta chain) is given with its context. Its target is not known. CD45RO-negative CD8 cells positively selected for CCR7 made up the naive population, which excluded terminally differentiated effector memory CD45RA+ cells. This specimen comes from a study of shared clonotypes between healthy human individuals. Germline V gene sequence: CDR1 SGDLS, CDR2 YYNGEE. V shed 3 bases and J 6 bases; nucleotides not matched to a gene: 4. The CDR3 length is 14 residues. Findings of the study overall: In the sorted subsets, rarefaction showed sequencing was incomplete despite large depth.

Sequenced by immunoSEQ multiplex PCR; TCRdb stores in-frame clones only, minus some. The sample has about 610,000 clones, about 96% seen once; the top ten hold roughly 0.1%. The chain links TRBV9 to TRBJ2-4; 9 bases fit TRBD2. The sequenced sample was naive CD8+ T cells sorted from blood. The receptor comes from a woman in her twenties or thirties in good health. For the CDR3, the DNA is TGTGCCAGCAGCGGGGCGGGAGGGCCAAACATTCAGTACTTC. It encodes CASSGAGGPNIQYF.